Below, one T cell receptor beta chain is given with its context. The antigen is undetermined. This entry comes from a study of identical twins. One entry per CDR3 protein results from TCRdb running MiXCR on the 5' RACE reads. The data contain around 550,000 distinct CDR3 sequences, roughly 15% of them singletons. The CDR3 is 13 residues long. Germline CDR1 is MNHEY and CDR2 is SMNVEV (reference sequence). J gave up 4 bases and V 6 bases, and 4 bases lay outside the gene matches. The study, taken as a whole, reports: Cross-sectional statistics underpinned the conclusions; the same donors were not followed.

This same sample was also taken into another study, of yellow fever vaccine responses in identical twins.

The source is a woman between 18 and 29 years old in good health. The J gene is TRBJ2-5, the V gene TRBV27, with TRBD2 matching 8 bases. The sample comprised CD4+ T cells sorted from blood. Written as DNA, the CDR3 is TGTGCCAGCAGGCGGGGGGCCTCAGAGACCCAGTACTTC. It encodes CASRRGASETQYF.